This T cell receptor beta chain was documented in a study of T cell responses to AZD1222 COVID-19 vaccine. Points from the study as a whole: Mapped onto spike, vaccine-associated CD4 TCRs spanned it and were dominant at 160-218 and 743-854. An increase in Spike-specific TCR breadth and depth was observed after two AZD1222 doses.

Here immunoSEQ multiplex PCR was the method, and the copy in TCRdb shows in-frame clones only, minus some. The top ten clones hold about 14% of a sample with 95,000 to 100,000 clones, around 85% of them seen once. This clone was picked up many times. No antigen is known for it. The sequences come from peripheral blood, collected 28 days after the second AZD1222 dose. This receptor was identified in an adult who received the AZD1222 COVID-19 vaccine.

CDR3 in amino acids: CASSTRQGREAFF. The CDR3 DNA sequence: TGTGCCAGCAGCACCCGACAGGGGCGAGAAGCTTTCTTT. V gene TRBV5-6 combines with J gene TRBJ1-1; 8 positions agree with TRBD1. There are 13 residues in the CDR3. The V gene end was trimmed by 4 bases and the J gene end by 8 bases; junction bases not matched to a gene: 7. Per the germline V gene, CDR1 is SGHDT and CDR2 is YYEEEE.